The 18 T cell receptor beta chains given below trace back to one sample, sequenced in a study of cytomegalovirus exposure and HLA in healthy donors. The PCR was carried out with 60 Vbeta primers and 13 Jbeta primers. Profiling relied on immunoSEQ multiplex PCR, and the TCRdb table lists in-frame clones only, not all of them. The sample holds roughly 150,000 clones, around 85% seen once. The sequenced sample consisted of PBMCs. The receptors shown here come from a man aged 50 or older in good health and CMV-seropositive.

The V gene is TRBV13, the J gene TRBJ1-1; 10 bases line up with TRBD1. CDR3 length: 16 residues. Per the germline V gene, CDR1 is PRHDT and CDR2 is FYEKMQ (reference sequence). V was clipped by 5 bases and J by 5 bases; unmatched bases: 11. CDR3 protein: CASSRQPGQGMTEAFF. CDR3 coding DNA: TGTGCCAGCAGCCGACAACCGGGACAGGGGATGACTGAAGCTTTCTTT.

The V call is TRBV5-1, the J call TRBJ1-2, with D tentatively TRBD1 (6 bases). Germline CDR1 and CDR2: SGHRS and YFSETQ. V shed 0 bases and J shed 2 bases, with 11 bases lying between them. The CDR3 length is 15 residues. CDR3 DNA: TGCGCCAGCAGCTTGGGAGGACAGCTAAACTATGGCTACACCTTC. This translates into CASSLGGQLNYGYTF.

This clone is a singleton in its sample. The chain joins TRBV4-1 to TRBJ2-3; TRBD2 matches 11 bases. Per the germline V gene, CDR1 is MGHRA and CDR2 is YSYEKL. V trimming: 6 bases; J trimming: 2 bases; junction bases outside the gene matches: 4. The CDR3 runs to 15 residues. The CDR3 loop is CASRRSGGATDTQYF. DNA for the CDR3: TGCGCCAGCAGGCGTAGCGGGGGGGCCACAGATACGCAGTATTTT.

V and J are TRBV10-3 and TRBJ2-3; D possibly corresponds to TRBD1 (5 bases). Deletions cut 6 bases from V and 0 bases from J, with 7 bases between. From germline, CDR1 is ENHRY and CDR2 SYGVKD. The CDR3 covers 13 residues. This chain's CDR3 is CAIRGASTDTQYF. The CDR3, as DNA: TGTGCCATCAGAGGGGCGAGCACAGATACGCAGTATTTT.

This clone was observed a few times. This chain links TRBV28 with TRBJ1-2; D ambiguous. Trimming removed 2 bases from V and 4 bases from J, with 11 bases in between. The germline V gene encodes CDR1 MDHEN and CDR2 SYDVKM. This CDR3 has 14 residues. CDR3 amino acids: CASSLSGERYGYTF. The CDR3 DNA reads as TGTGCCAGCAGTTTAAGTGGGGAGCGCTATGGCTACACCTTC.

The rearrangement uses TRBV2 and TRBJ1-1; D possibly corresponds to TRBD1 (6 bases). V lost 3 bases to trimming and J lost 4 bases, with 15 bases between them. This CDR3 spans 15 amino acids. Germline V gene lookup returns CDR1 SNHLY and CDR2 FYNNEI. CDR3 DNA: TGTGCCAGCAGTGAGTCGACAGGCTCGGGCACTGAAGCTTTCTTT. This sequence encodes CASSESTGSGTEAFF.

The rearrangement joins TRBV30 to TRBJ2-3, with 10 positions matching TRBD1. J was trimmed by 1 base and V by 5 bases; bases with no gene match: 6. Germline V gene lookup returns CDR1 GTSNPN and CDR2 SVGIG (reference sequence). This CDR3 has 15 amino acids. CDR3 nucleotides: TGTGCCTGGGCCCTCGGGACAGGGGGCACAGATACGCAGTATTTT. It is translated as CAWALGTGGTDTQYF.

This clone has a single count. This chain links TRBV6-5 with TRBJ1-2; D unclear. Germline assignment: CDR1 MNHEY and CDR2 SVGAGI. The CDR3 sequence is 13 residues long. The V gene lost 2 bases and the J gene lost 8 bases, with 12 bases spanning the gap. The CDR3 loop is CASSYGQTRGYTF. CDR3 bases: TGTGCCAGCAGTTACGGCCAAACGAGGGGCTACACCTTC.

This chain uses TRBV7-2 with TRBJ2-2, with TRBD2 matching 9 bases. The V and J ends lost 10 bases and 1 base, in that order; junction bases with no gene match: 13. CDR1 and CDR2 (germline): SGHTA, FQGNSA. The CDR3 sequence is 17 residues long. The CDR3 nucleotides read TGTGCCATAGGGGGACCGGGACTAGCTGTGAACACCGGGGAGCTGTTTTTT. Protein product: CAIGGPGLAVNTGELFF.

J is TRBJ1-1 and V is TRBV2; tentatively, D is TRBD1 (6 bases). The CDR3 is made up of 13 amino acids. Deletions cut 7 bases from V and 2 bases from J, with 11 bases between. CDR1 SNHLY and CDR2 FYNNEI come from the germline V gene. The CDR3 DNA follows: TGTGCCAGCACCCGAGGGGGAAACACTGAAGCTTTCTTT. Protein product: CASTRGGNTEAFF. Filled out from reference TRBV2 and TRBJ1-1, the complete variable domain reads EPEVTQTPSHQVTQMGQEVILRCVPISNHLYFYWYRQILGQKVEFLVSFYNNEISEKSEIFDDQFSVERPDGSNFTLKIRSTKLEDSAMYFCASTRGGNTEAFFGQGTRLTVV.

The chain joins TRBV5-3 to TRBJ2-1; 10 bases are shared with TRBD1. TRBV5-3 falls under the ORF class, with uncertain function. The V segment lost 6 bases and the J segment 2 bases; nucleotides outside the gene matches: 2. The CDR3 runs 14 residues. The CDR3 region is CARTGTGAYNEQFF. CDR3 DNA: TGTGCCAGAACCGGGACAGGGGCCTACAATGAGCAGTTCTTC.

CDR3 sequence: CASSDRQGEKLFF. CDR3 coding DNA: TGCGCCAGCAGCGATCGACAGGGTGAAAAACTGTTTTTT. This sequence joins TRBV5-1 and TRBJ1-4; 7 bases are a match to TRBD1. Germline assignment: CDR1 SGHRS and CDR2 YFSETQ. CDR3 length: 13 residues. J was trimmed by 7 bases and V by 4 bases; bases with no gene match: 4.

This clone is a singleton in its sample. The J gene is TRBJ2-5, the V gene TRBV7-9; TRBD1 agrees at 9 bases. The CDR3 contains 13 residues. The V segment lost 4 bases and the J segment 4 bases; nucleotides outside the gene matches: 1. Germline lookup yields CDR1 SEHNR and CDR2 FQNEAQ (reference sequence). The CDR3 sequence is CASSSTGGETQYF. The DNA of the CDR3 is TGTGCCAGCAGCTCGACAGGGGGAGAGACCCAGTACTTC.

This chain joins TRBV28 and TRBJ2-7; 13 bases fit TRBD2. V lost 3 bases, J lost 7 bases, and 9 bases stayed unmatched. The germline V gene encodes CDR1 MDHEN and CDR2 SYDVKM. There are 16 residues in the CDR3. In nucleotides, the CDR3 is TGTGCCAGCAGTTTCATCCAGACTAGCGGGAGGAATGAGCAGTACTTC. Translated: CASSFIQTSGRNEQYF.

This clone has just one count. The chain links TRBV7-2 to TRBJ1-3; D is unresolved. Germline CDR1 and CDR2: SGHTA and FQGNSA. The ends were cut back, 4 bases at V and 2 bases at J, with 6 bases in the middle. The CDR3 contains 13 residues. The DNA for the CDR3 is TGTGCCAGCAGCTCCGTAGCTGGAAACACCATATATTTT. Its protein product is CASSSVAGNTIYF.

The V and J genes are TRBV25-1 and TRBJ1-2; 7 bases map to TRBD1. The CDR3 has 12 residues. V lost 6 bases to trimming and J lost 8 bases; unmatched junction nucleotides: 6. Germline values: CDR1 MGHDK, CDR2 SYGVNS. CDR3 sequence: CASRVRTGGYTF. The CDR3 nucleotides read TGTGCCAGCAGGGTGCGGACAGGAGGCTACACCTTC.

J is TRBJ2-2 and V is TRBV2; D possibly corresponds to TRBD1 (5 bases). In germline, CDR1 is SNHLY, CDR2 FYNNEI. The CDR3 is 13 residues long. Trimming pared 8 bases from V and 1 base from J, leaving 8 bases between. DNA of the CDR3: TGTGCCAGCGGCAGGGAGAACACCGGGGAGCTGTTTTTT. Its protein product is CASGRENTGELFF.

This chain uses TRBV15 with TRBJ2-5; D remains ambiguous. This CDR3 comprises 14 residues. The germline V gene encodes CDR1 LNHNV and CDR2 YYDKDF (reference sequence). Trimming left V 0 bases short and J 5 bases short, with 10 bases between. CDR3 sequence (DNA): TGTGCCACCAGCAGAGACCTCAGCGTTGAGACCCAGTACTTC. It yields the protein CATSRDLSVETQYF.